This TCR beta chain was obtained from a study of CD8 T cells in Susac syndrome. Overall study results and limits: TCR sequencing and HLA analysis covered a relatively small number of individuals.

Comments on this clonotype: As yet, its antigen is unknown.

CDR3 length equals 11 residues. With 3 bases removed from V and 11 bases from J, the gap between germline ends came to 10 bases. Germline CDR1 is SNHLY and CDR2 is FYNNEI. Sequencing of TCR beta was undertaken in CD8+ and CD4+ T cells derived from blood. Negative isolation yielded the CD8+ and CD4+ T cells, while FACS enriched the TEMRA cells. The RNA input was about 0.5 to 1 ug, and it was reverse transcribed with random hexamers. By means of immunoSEQ multiplex PCR, TCR beta CDR3 spanning 54 Vbeta and 13 Jbeta underwent amplification. TCRdb re-called the immunoSEQ multiplex PCR reads with MiXCR, one entry per CDR3 protein. The sample carries 200,000 to 250,000 distinct CDR3 sequences, 95% recorded once.

The sequence was collected from a human donor with multiple sclerosis. Sequencing was done on a sample of CD4+ T cells from PBMCs. This chain uses TRBV2 with TRBJ1-1; tentatively, D is TRBD1 (5 bases). The CDR3 here is CASSEGTGAFF. CDR3 bases: TGTGCCAGCAGTGAGGGGACGGGGGCTTTCTTT.